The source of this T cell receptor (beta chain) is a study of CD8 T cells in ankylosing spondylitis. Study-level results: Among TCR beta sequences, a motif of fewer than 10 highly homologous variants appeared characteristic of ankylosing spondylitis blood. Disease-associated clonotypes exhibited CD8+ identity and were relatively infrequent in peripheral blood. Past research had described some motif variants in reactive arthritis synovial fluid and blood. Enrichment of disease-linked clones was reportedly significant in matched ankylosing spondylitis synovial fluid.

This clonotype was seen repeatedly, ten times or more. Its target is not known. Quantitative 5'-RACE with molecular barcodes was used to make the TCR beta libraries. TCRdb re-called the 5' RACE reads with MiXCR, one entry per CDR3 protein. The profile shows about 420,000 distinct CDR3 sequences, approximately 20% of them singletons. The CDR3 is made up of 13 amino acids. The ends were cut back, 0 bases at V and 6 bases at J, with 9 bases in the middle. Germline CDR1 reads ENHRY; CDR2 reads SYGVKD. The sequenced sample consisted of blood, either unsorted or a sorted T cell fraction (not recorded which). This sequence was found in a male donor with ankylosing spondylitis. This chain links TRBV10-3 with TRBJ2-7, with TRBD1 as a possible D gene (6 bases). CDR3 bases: TGTGCCATCAGTGAGTCGCTCAGGGGCGAGCAGTACTTC. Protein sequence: CAISESLRGEQYF.